This T cell receptor (beta chain) was captured in a study of CD8 T cells in ankylosing spondylitis. General study results and limits: CD8+ by phenotype, disease-linked clones were relatively rare in peripheral blood. From matched ankylosing spondylitis synovial fluid, disease-linked clones were reportedly recovered at significantly enriched levels. Previous work reported some of these motif variants in the synovial fluid and blood of reactive arthritis. Blood of patients with ankylosing spondylitis appeared to be characterized by a TCR beta motif of several highly homologous variants.

Quantitative 5'-RACE with molecular barcodes was used to make the TCR beta libraries. MiXCR, applied by TCRdb to the 5' RACE reads, yields one record per CDR3 protein. The sample gives about 130,000 distinct CDR3 sequences, 17% of which show up once; about 30% is in the top ten. The CDR3 contains 16 residues. The V gene end was trimmed by 1 base and the J gene end by 4 bases; junction bases not matched to a gene: 6. The germline V gene has CDR1 SGHRS and CDR2 YFSETQ. This clonotype was seen many times. Its specificity is unknown. The sequenced sample consisted of blood, either unsorted or a sorted T cell fraction (not recorded which). The gene calls are TRBV5-1 and TRBJ2-1, with 9 bases that match TRBD2. This TCR was sampled from a male donor with ankylosing spondylitis. The CDR3 loop is CASSLLAGVYYNEQFF. CDR3 in DNA: TGCGCCAGCAGCTTGTTAGCGGGAGTATATTACAATGAGCAGTTCTTC.